The source of this T cell receptor (beta chain) is a study of regulatory T cells in long-lasting Graves disease. Libraries of TCR beta came from iRepertoire HTBI primers plus Arm-PCR of CDR3 regions. TCRdb reprocessed the multiplex PCR reads via MiXCR and lists one record per CDR3 protein. The data contain about 350,000 distinct CDR3 sequences, roughly 16% of them seen just once; the ten biggest clones take up 20%. The sample holds many counts of this clonotype. With 4 bases removed from V and 1 base from J, the gap between germline ends came to 16 bases. CDR3 length: 16 amino acids. CDR1 and CDR2 (germline): SGHDT, YYEEEE. The time point: newly diagnosed GD, antithyroid drugs for less than 3 months. The authors made the TCR library using RNA they extracted from PBMCs. These data were likewise used in another study, on T cells in Graves' hyperthyroidism and ophthalmopathy.

The source is a woman younger than 30 with Graves disease. The sequencing used peripheral blood mononuclear cells (PBMCs), collected at new diagnosis, from a patient treated with antithyroid drugs. The J gene is TRBJ2-3, the V gene TRBV5-6, with TRBD1 as a possible D gene (6 bases). DNA for the CDR3: TGTGCCAGCAGCGGGACGAGGGGGTTGGGCACAGATACGCAGTATTTT. It translates to CASSGTRGLGTDTQYF.